This TCR beta chain appears in the sequencing data of a study of vaccination effects on CD4 cells after COVID-19. Study-level information: At 16 days and at one week before vaccination, samples were given by two convalescent patients. Overall study findings and caveats: After vaccination, at late timepoints, clones induced by infection and by vaccine contracted markedly.

TCRdb keeps only in-frame clones here, not all; method: immunoSEQ multiplex PCR. The table has 55,000 to 90,000 clones, around 70% seen once. ViraFEST used viral peptide pools to expand antigen-specific CD4+ T cells before sequencing. Investigators separated out CD4+ T cells once more than nine days of culture had passed. The individual was infected with SARS-CoV-2 between March and December 2020, as confirmed by PCR. V was pared by 4 bases and J by 1 base, with 3 bases of the junction left unmatched. The CDR3 loop spans 14 amino acids. Looked up from germline, CDR1 is SGHDT and CDR2 is YYEEEE. As to this clone: The target antigen is unknown.

The receptor comes from a human donor who had a prior SARS-CoV-2 infection. This sample comprised CD4+ T cells from PBMCs cultured with HIV peptides, obtained before COVID-19 vaccination. Specified subset: HIV-1 Nef peptide pool negative control/reference culture. The chain is built from TRBV5-6 and TRBJ2-5; 8 bases are a match to TRBD1. The CDR3 sequence: CASSPQGVQETQYF. The CDR3 DNA reads TGTGCCAGCAGCCCACAGGGGGTCCAAGAGACCCAGTACTTC.